This TCR beta chain is from a study of blood T cells in healthy people across ages. Germline V gene sequence: CDR1 SGHTA, CDR2 FQGTGA. This CDR3 comprises 12 residues. V was shortened by 4 bases and J by 10 bases, with 12 bases between the two germline ends. Healthy Caucasians from Russia aged about 6 to 100 served as donors. The sample, roughly 9.5 milliliters of peripheral blood, was drawn from each donor. Using a J-beta primer mix together with a sample-barcoded 5' primer, a second PCR was run for about 6 to 12 cycles. A template-switch adaptor that had 12 random nucleotides put a tag on each cDNA molecule. TCRdb re-called the 5' RACE reads with MiXCR, one entry per CDR3 protein. The data contain 650,000 to 800,000 distinct CDR3 sequences, more than 45% of them singletons.

The V and J genes are TRBV7-3 and TRBJ2-3; tentative D call: TRBD2 (5 bases). Sequenced: blood. This receptor was identified in a woman of 80 years or more in good health. The CDR3 protein is CASSSGVRAQYF. DNA for the CDR3: TGTGCCAGCAGCTCCGGGGTGCGGGCGCAGTATTTT.